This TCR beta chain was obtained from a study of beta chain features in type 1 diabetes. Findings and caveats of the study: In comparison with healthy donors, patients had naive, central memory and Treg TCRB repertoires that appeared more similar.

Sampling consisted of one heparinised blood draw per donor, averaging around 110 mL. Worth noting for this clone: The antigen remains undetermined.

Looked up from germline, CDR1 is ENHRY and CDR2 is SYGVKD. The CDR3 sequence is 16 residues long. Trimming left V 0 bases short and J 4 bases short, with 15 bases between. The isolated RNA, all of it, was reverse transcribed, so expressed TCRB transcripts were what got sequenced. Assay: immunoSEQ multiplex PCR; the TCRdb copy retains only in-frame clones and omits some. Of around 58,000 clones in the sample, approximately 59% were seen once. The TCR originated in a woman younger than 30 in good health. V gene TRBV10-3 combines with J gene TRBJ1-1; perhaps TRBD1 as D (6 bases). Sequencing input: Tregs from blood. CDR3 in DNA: TGTGCCATCAGTGAGTCAATGACCCCCAGGGGCACTGAAGCTTTCTTT. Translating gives CAISESMTPRGTEAFF.